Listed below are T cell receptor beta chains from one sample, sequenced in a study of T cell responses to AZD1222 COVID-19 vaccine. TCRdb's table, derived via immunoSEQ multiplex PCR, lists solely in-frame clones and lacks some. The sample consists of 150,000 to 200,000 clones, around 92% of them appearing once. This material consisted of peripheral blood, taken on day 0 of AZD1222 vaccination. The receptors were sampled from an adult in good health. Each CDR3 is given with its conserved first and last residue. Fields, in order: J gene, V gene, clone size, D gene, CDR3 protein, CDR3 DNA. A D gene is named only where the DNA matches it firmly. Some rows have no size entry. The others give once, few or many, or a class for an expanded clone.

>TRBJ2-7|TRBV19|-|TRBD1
CASSTGINEQYF
TGTGCCAGTTCGACAGGGATAAACGAGCAGTACTTC
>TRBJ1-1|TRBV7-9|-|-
CASSFAGNTEAFF
TGTGCCAGCAGCTTTGCAGGGAACACTGAAGCTTTCTTT
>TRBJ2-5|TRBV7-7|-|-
CASSSPGPMGETQYF
TGTGCCAGCAGTTCTCCGGGCCCTATGGGGGAGACCCAGTACTTC
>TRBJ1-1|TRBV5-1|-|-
CASSLWTATEAFF
TGCGCCAGCAGCTTGTGGACAGCAACTGAAGCTTTCTTT
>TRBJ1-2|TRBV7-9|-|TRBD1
CASSLYRDRLYGYTF
TGTGCCAGCAGCTTATACAGGGACAGGCTCTATGGCTACACCTTC
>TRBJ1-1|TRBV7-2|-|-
CASSALQGNTEAFF
TGTGCCAGCAGCGCCCTTCAGGGGAACACTGAAGCTTTCTTT
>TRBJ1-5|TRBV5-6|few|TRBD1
CASSLSRGLGNQPQHF
TGTGCCAGCAGCTTGAGTAGGGGGCTTGGCAATCAGCCCCAGCATTTT
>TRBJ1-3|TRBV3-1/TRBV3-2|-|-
CASSQVLRSGNTIYF
TGTGCCAGCAGCCAAGTACTGCGATCTGGAAACACCATATATTTT
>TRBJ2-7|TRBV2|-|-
CASSEQPTSSYEQYF
TGTGCCAGCAGTGAACAGCCAACGAGCTCCTACGAGCAGTACTTC
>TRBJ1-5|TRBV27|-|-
CASQGWGGNQPQHF
TGTGCCAGCCAGGGGTGGGGGGGAAATCAGCCCCAGCATTTT
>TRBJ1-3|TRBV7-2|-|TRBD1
CASSLGTGSFSGNTIYF
TGTGCCAGCAGCTTAGGGACAGGTAGTTTCTCTGGAAACACCATATATTTT
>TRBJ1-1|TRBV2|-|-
CASRSGQGREAFF
TGTGCCAGCAGGTCGGGTCAGGGGCGTGAAGCTTTCTTT
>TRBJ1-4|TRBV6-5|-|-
CASSSSGQFNEKLFF
TGTGCCAGCAGCTCTTCGGGGCAGTTTAATGAAAAACTGTTTTTT
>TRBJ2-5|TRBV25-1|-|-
CASSEGILTQYF
TGTGCCAGCAGTGAAGGGATCCTGACCCAGTACTTC
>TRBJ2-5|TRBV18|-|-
CASSPQALGSQETQYF
TGTGCCAGCTCACCTCAAGCCTTGGGGTCCCAAGAGACCCAGTACTTC
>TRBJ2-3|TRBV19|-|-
CASSIDLGTSTDTQYF
TGTGCCAGTAGTATAGATCTAGGGACTAGCACAGATACGCAGTATTTT
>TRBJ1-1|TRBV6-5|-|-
CASSLYTEAFF
TGTGCCAGCAGCCTCTACACTGAAGCTTTCTTT
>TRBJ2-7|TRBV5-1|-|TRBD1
CASSLDRGEQYF
TGCGCCAGCAGCTTGGACAGGGGCGAGCAGTACTTC
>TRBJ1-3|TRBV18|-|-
CASSPLGTGLHSGNTIYF
TGTGCCAGCTCACCACTGGGAACAGGGCTTCACTCTGGAAACACCATATATTTT
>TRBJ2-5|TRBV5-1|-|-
CASSSGGGGETQYF
TGCGCCAGCAGCTCCGGGGGCGGGGGAGAGACCCAGTACTTC
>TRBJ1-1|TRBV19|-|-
CASTSPADFEAFF
TGTGCCAGTACCTCTCCTGCGGACTTCGAAGCTTTCTTT
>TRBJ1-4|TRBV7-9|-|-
CASSFSGNEKLFF
TGTGCCAGCAGCTTTAGTGGAAATGAAAAACTGTTTTTT
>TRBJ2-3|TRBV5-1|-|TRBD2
CASTRYSGGAHTDTQYF
TGCGCCAGCACCCGTTATAGCGGGGGCGCCCACACAGATACGCAGTATTTT
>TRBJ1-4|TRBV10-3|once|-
CAISESNGANEKLFF
TGTGCCATCAGTGAGTCTAACGGGGCAAATGAAAAACTGTTTTTT
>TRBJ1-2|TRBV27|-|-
CASRSGGESYGYTF
TGTGCCAGCAGGTCGGGCGGAGAATCCTATGGCTACACCTTC
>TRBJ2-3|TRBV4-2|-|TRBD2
CASSLSSGGFTDTQYF
TGTGCCAGCAGCCTCTCTAGCGGGGGGTTCACAGATACGCAGTATTTT
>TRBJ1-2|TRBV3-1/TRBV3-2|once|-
CASSQGTNYGYTF
TGTGCCAGCAGCCAGGGAACCAACTATGGCTACACCTTC
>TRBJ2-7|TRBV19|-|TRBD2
CASSIARTSGYEQYF
TGTGCCAGTAGTATAGCACGGACTAGCGGCTACGAGCAGTACTTC
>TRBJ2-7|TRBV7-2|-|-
CASSLAAYEQYF
TGTGCCAGCAGCTTGGCAGCCTACGAGCAGTACTTC
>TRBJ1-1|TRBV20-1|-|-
CSAPRNTEAFF
TGCAGTGCACCTAGGAACACTGAAGCTTTCTTT
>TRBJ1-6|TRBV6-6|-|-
CASSGGQGYNSPLHF
TGTGCCAGCAGCGGAGGGCAGGGTTATAATTCACCCCTCCACTTT
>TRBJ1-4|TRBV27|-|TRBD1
CASSSGDRVGEKLFF
TGTGCCAGCAGTTCCGGGGACAGGGTAGGAGAAAAACTGTTTTTT
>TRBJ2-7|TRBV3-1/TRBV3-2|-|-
CASTPRGDSYEQYF
TGTGCCAGCACCCCCCGAGGAGATTCCTACGAGCAGTACTTC
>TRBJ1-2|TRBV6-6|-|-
CASRPSGNYGYTF
TGTGCCAGCAGACCCAGTGGCAACTATGGCTACACCTTC
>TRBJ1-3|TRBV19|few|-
CASRTDRSSGNTIYF
TGTGCCAGTAGGACTGATCGGAGCTCTGGAAACACCATATATTTT